The rows below give T cell receptor beta chains drawn from one sample of a study of tumor-infiltrating lymphocytes in oesophageal squamous cell carcinoma. One entry per CDR3 protein, called by TCRdb with MiXCR from the PCR reads. In the table there are about 20,000 distinct CDR3 sequences, around 38% of which are singletons. Sequencing input: normal esophageal tissue next to the tumor. These receptors were collected from a male donor with esophageal squamous cell carcinoma. Each CDR3 is given without its conserved first and last residue.

J gene: TRBJ1-4
V gene: TRBV28
CDR3 protein: ASSWTSVNEKLF

J gene: -
V gene: TRBV12-3/TRBV12-4
CDR3 protein: ASSPLLSSGRARTYNEQF

J gene: TRBJ2-2
V gene: TRBV12-3/TRBV12-4
CDR3 protein: ASSYRTGDDTGELF

J gene: TRBJ2-3
V gene: TRBV7-6
CDR3 protein: ASNPAGRINTGELY

J gene: TRBJ2-1
V gene: TRBV7-6
CDR3 protein: ASSPEDYLAYNEQF

J gene: TRBJ1-4
V gene: TRBV28
CDR3 protein: ASSPQVIEKLF

J gene: TRBJ2-7
V gene: TRBV5-1
CDR3 protein: ASSPGLIIGEREQY

J gene: TRBJ2-1
V gene: TRBV7-3
CDR3 protein: ASSLRASKGWDEQF

J gene: TRBJ2-7
V gene: TRBV6-1
CDR3 protein: ASSYYLPGSSYEQY

J gene: TRBJ1-5
V gene: TRBV7-2
CDR3 protein: ASSPSVRDTQPQH

J gene: TRBJ2-3
V gene: TRBV2
CDR3 protein: ASSASTDTQY

J gene: TRBJ2-2
V gene: TRBV5-8
CDR3 protein: ASSSTGLAGANTGELF

J gene: TRBJ1-1
V gene: TRBV5-1
CDR3 protein: ASSSRDRGLIDTEAF

J gene: -
V gene: TRBV7-8
CDR3 protein: ASSLVGDGYT

J gene: TRBJ2-6
V gene: TRBV6-1
CDR3 protein: ASRFGGSGANVLT

J gene: TRBJ1-4
V gene: TRBV6-8
CDR3 protein: ASSRTSTSEKLF

J gene: TRBJ2-7
V gene: TRBV6-1
CDR3 protein: ASNRGLAGVVEQY

J gene: TRBJ2-6
V gene: TRBV27
CDR3 protein: ASSFRSSNVAGANVLT

J gene: TRBJ2-3
V gene: TRBV12-3/TRBV12-4
CDR3 protein: ASSGFGGTDTDTQY

J gene: TRBJ2-3
V gene: TRBV12-3/TRBV12-4
CDR3 protein: ASSYQRSTDTQY

J gene: TRBJ1-1
V gene: TRBV11-2
CDR3 protein: ASSLVLGVGTEAF

J gene: -
V gene: TRBV6-1
CDR3 protein: ASSYGLSSYNEQF

J gene: TRBJ1-2
V gene: TRBV7-2
CDR3 protein: ASSLGGGQGYYGYT